Below are 23 T cell receptor beta chains sequenced from a single sample in a study of shared clonotypes between healthy human individuals. The protocol was immunoSEQ multiplex PCR, while the TCRdb copy is restricted to in-frame clones and leaves out a portion. The sample lists about 1.5 million clones, around 95% occurring once. The sequencing input was naive CD4+ T cells sorted from blood. Subset in this sample: CD45RA+ positively selected. The receptors come from a man aged 30-40 years in good health.

The chain couples TRBV6-5 to TRBJ2-7; TRBD1 might be the D (5 bases). Trimming removed 6 bases at V and 6 bases at J, with 18 bases between. Per the germline V gene, CDR1 is MNHEY and CDR2 is SVGAGI. This CDR3 is 14 amino acids long. CDR3 in amino acids: CASRQDGRWGEQYF. The CDR3 DNA follows: TGTGCCAGCAGACAGGACGGAAGGTGGGGCGAGCAGTACTTC.

Only one count was recorded for this clone. DNA for the CDR3: TGTGCCAGCCTGGGTCTCTGGGCGGGAGGAGACACAGATACGCAGTATTTT. Its protein product is CASLGLWAGGDTDTQYF. The J gene is TRBJ2-3, the V gene TRBV27, with 8 bases identical to TRBD2. V trimming: 8 bases; J trimming: 2 bases; junction bases outside the gene matches: 15. From germline, CDR1 is MNHEY and CDR2 SMNVEV (reference sequence). The CDR3 consists of 17 residues.

The CDR3 is CASSLIWWVEGTKGYTF. The CDR3 DNA is TGTGCCAGCAGCTTAATATGGTGGGTGGAGGGGACGAAGGGCTACACCTTC. The rearrangement joins TRBV7-2 to TRBJ1-2; tentatively, D is TRBD1 (5 bases). The germline V gene encodes CDR1 SGHTA and CDR2 FQGNSA. This CDR3 comprises 17 residues. With 2 bases removed from V and 8 bases from J, the gap between germline ends came to 24 bases.

The V gene is TRBV11-2, the J gene TRBJ2-1; D may correspond to TRBD1 or TRBD2 (6 bases each). This CDR3 contains 17 residues. The V end lost 5 bases, the J end lost 5 bases, and 22 bases lay between the germline ends. The germline gives CDR1 SGHAT, CDR2 FQNNGV. CDR3 protein: CASSLPRRGSSHNEQFF. The CDR3 region has the DNA TGTGCCAGCAGCCTCCCCAGGAGGGGGAGTTCCCACAATGAGCAGTTCTTC. Using reference TRBV11-2 and TRBJ2-1 for the parts outside the CDR3, the full variable domain is EAGVAQSPRYKIIEKRQSVAFWCNPISGHATLYWYQQILGQGPKLLIQFQNNGVVDDSQLPKDRFSAERLKGVDSTLKIQPAKLEDSAVYLCASSLPRRGSSHNEQFFGPGTRLTVL.

J is TRBJ1-5 and V is TRBV6-6, with D maybe TRBD1 (5 bases). Germline lookup yields CDR1 MNHNY and CDR2 SVGAGI (reference sequence). Trimming pared 5 bases from V and 9 bases from J, leaving 20 bases between. The CDR3 loop spans 15 amino acids. CDR3 in amino acids: CASSGTASSDRPQHF. The CDR3 region has the DNA TGTGCCAGCAGTGGGACGGCGTCTTCGGATCGGCCCCAGCATTTT.

This chain uses TRBV5-1 with TRBJ1-1, with a possible D match to TRBD1 (5 bases). The V and J ends lost 2 bases and 0 bases respectively, with 11 bases between them. The CDR3 sequence is 15 residues long. Germline assignment: CDR1 SGHRS and CDR2 YFSETQ. The CDR3: CASSFPGRMNTEAFF. The CDR3 DNA reads as TGCGCCAGCAGCTTCCCGGGACGGATGAACACTGAAGCTTTCTTT.

The genes are TRBV7-9 and TRBJ2-4, with 8 nucleotides matching TRBD2. V was clipped by 6 bases and J by 6 bases; unmatched bases: 10. Germline CDR1 SEHNR, CDR2 FQNEAQ (reference sequence). The CDR3 loop spans 15 amino acids. Written as DNA, the CDR3 is TGTGCCAGCAGTCAGATTAAGAGCGGGAGAAACATTCAGTACTTC. Translation: CASSQIKSGRNIQYF.

The chain joins TRBV9 to TRBJ2-2, with D possibly matching TRBD2 (6 bases). V lost 4 bases, J lost 6 bases, and 13 bases lay in between. The V gene's germline CDR1 is SGDLS and CDR2 YYNGEE. The CDR3 runs 14 residues. The CDR3 DNA reads TGTGCCAGCAGCCCGCTTGCGGGGTCCGGGGAGCTGTTTTTT. It is translated as CASSPLAGSGELFF.

The chain employs TRBV19 and TRBJ1-2; the D is unclear. Germline CDR1 reads LNHDA; CDR2 reads SQIVND (reference sequence). Trimming shortened V by 1 base and J by 4 bases, and 13 bases separated the two germline ends. The CDR3 runs 15 residues. The CDR3 is CASSIVERGFYGYTF. CDR3 DNA: TGTGCCAGTAGTATAGTGGAGCGGGGATTCTATGGCTACACCTTC.

The gene calls are TRBV4-3 and TRBJ2-7; 8 bases match TRBD1. V dropped 2 bases and J dropped 2; count of bases not matched to a gene: 5. The CDR3 sequence is 15 residues long. CDR1 is LGHNA and CDR2 is YSLEER in the germline V gene. CDR3 bases: TGCGCCAGCAGCCAAACACAGGGGGGCACCTACGAGCAGTACTTC. Its translation is CASSQTQGGTYEQYF.

The chain couples TRBV27 to TRBJ2-7; D is unclear. Trimming took 0 bases from V and 6 from J, leaving 12 bases between them. Looked up from germline, CDR1 is MNHEY and CDR2 is SMNVEV (reference sequence). This CDR3 has 14 residues. The CDR3 coding sequence is TGTGCCAGCAGTTTATCAGGGATGAGCGCCGAGCAGTACTTC. This encodes CASSLSGMSAEQYF.

The chain combines TRBV7-6 with TRBJ2-3; 10 bases match TRBD2. Germline V CDR1 and CDR2: SGHVS, FNYEAQ. The CDR3 is 17 amino acids. Trimming cost V 5 bases and J 0 bases; bases outside gene matches: 8. Here the CDR3 reads CASSPRTSGTSTDTQYF. The CDR3 DNA sequence: TGTGCCAGCAGCCCCCGGACTAGCGGTACTAGCACAGATACGCAGTATTTT.

This chain connects TRBV7-2 to TRBJ2-5; 8 bases fit TRBD2. The CDR3 has 15 amino acids. Germline values: CDR1 SGHTA, CDR2 FQGNSA. Trimming cost V 7 bases and J 7 bases; bases outside gene matches: 14. The CDR3 protein is CASTSRAGGRVTQYF. The CDR3 DNA reads as TGTGCCAGCACCTCCAGGGCGGGAGGAAGGGTGACCCAGTACTTC. The variable domain in full, with the rest retrieved from reference TRBV7-2 and TRBJ2-5, is GAGVSQSPSNKVTEKGKDVELRCDPISGHTALYWYRQSLGQGLEFLIYFQGNSAPDKSGLPSDRFSAERTGGSVSTLTIQRTQQEDSAVYLCASTSRAGGRVTQYFGPGTRLLVL.

The V gene is TRBV7-2, the J gene TRBJ2-3; 8 nucleotides match TRBD2. The CDR3 is 15 residues long. The germline CDR1 and CDR2 sequences are SGHTA and FQGNSA. J lost 0 bases, V lost 3 bases, and 2 bases had no gene match. CDR3 nucleotide sequence: TGTGCCAGCAGCTTTGGCGGGGGGAGCACAGATACGCAGTATTTT. This gives the protein CASSFGGGSTDTQYF. The full variable domain, in which reference TRBV7-2 and TRBJ2-3 provide the parts outside the CDR3, is GAGVSQSPSNKVTEKGKDVELRCDPISGHTALYWYRQSLGQGLEFLIYFQGNSAPDKSGLPSDRFSAERTGGSVSTLTIQRTQQEDSAVYLCASSFGGGSTDTQYFGPGTRLTVL.

In this sample, this clone turned up once. The chain employs TRBV28 and TRBJ1-5; 8 bases line up with TRBD1. The CDR3 contains 15 residues. Germline-derived CDR1 and CDR2 are MDHEN and SYDVKM. Germline trimming cut 7 bases from V and 7 bases from J; bases unmatched to any gene: 12. The CDR3: CASTPTGAVRQPQHF. CDR3 sequence (DNA): TGTGCCAGCACCCCGACAGGGGCGGTTCGCCAGCCCCAGCATTTT.

This rearrangement joins TRBV7-9 to TRBJ2-3; 12 nucleotides align to TRBD2. Looked up from germline, CDR1 is SEHNR and CDR2 is FQNEAQ (reference sequence). Unmatched junction bases numbered 13, after V lost 4 bases and J lost 5 bases. The CDR3 has 18 residues. The CDR3 sequence is CASSSNPTSGRSIDTQYF. The CDR3 bases are TGTGCCAGCAGCTCCAACCCGACTAGCGGGAGATCTATAGATACGCAGTATTTT. Full variable domain (outside the CDR3, taken from reference TRBV7-9 and TRBJ2-3): DTGVSQNPRHKITKRGQNVTFRCDPISEHNRLYWYRQTLGQGPEFLTYFQNEAQLEKSRLLSDRFSAERPKGSFSTLEIQRTEQGDSAMYLCASSSNPTSGRSIDTQYFGPGTRLTVL.

As concerns this clone: This specimen includes other DNA sequences encoding the same CDR3. V and J are TRBV5-1 and TRBJ1-3, with D unresolved. The CDR3 spans 14 residues. The V end lost 1 base, the J end lost 0 bases, and 5 bases lay between the germline ends. The germline V gene encodes CDR1 SGHRS and CDR2 YFSETQ. The CDR3 sequence is CASSLSGSGNTIYF. CDR3 bases: TGCGCCAGCAGCTTGTCAGGCTCTGGAAACACCATATATTTT.

The V gene is TRBV11-2, the J gene TRBJ1-1; D is unclear. The CDR3 has 14 amino acids. The germline V gene encodes CDR1 SGHAT and CDR2 FQNNGV. Trimming stripped 2 bases from V and 7 bases from J, with 14 bases between. Here the CDR3 DNA reads TGTGCCAGCAGCTTAAGCTTATATGGGGTTGAAGCTTTCTTT. Amino acid sequence: CASSLSLYGVEAFF.

This clone occurred once. The chain is built from TRBV6-6 and TRBJ2-7; TRBD2 is a possible D gene (5 bases). Deletions cut 4 bases from V and 7 bases from J, with 20 bases between. The CDR3 is 15 amino acids. CDR1 is MNHNY, CDR2 SVGAGI, per germline (reference sequence). CDR3 residues: CASSSPGLHFGEQYF. The CDR3 region has the DNA TGTGCCAGCAGTTCCCCCGGACTGCACTTTGGGGAGCAGTACTTC.

This clone showed up just once. V gene TRBV5-4 combines with J gene TRBJ1-1, with a weak D call TRBD1 (6 bases). With 1 base removed from V and 5 bases from J, the gap between germline ends came to 18 bases. Germline CDR1 and CDR2: SGHNT and YYREEE (reference sequence). The CDR3 runs 16 residues. CDR3 residues: CASSLFISGGGTEAFF. In nucleotides, the CDR3 is TGTGCCAGCAGCTTGTTTATCAGCGGGGGCGGAACTGAAGCTTTCTTT.

On this clone itself: The junction departs from germline at one end; a sequencing error may be responsible. The chain joins TRBV6-5 to TRBJ1-2; 7 nucleotides line up with TRBD1. The CDR3 is 11 amino acids. Germline V CDR1 and CDR2: MNHEY, SVGAGI. CDR3 loop: CASSEVGGQVF. DNA for the CDR3: TGTGCCAGCAGTGAGGTTGGTGGACAGGTTTTC.

This clone was counted a single time. The CDR3 DNA reads TGTGCCAGCAGCTTCCGGGACAGGGGGAATACTGAAGCTTTCTTT. It translates to CASSFRDRGNTEAFF. V and J are TRBV5-6 and TRBJ1-1; 11 bases map to TRBD1. Germline V gene data show CDR1 as SGHDT and CDR2 as YYEEEE. This CDR3 region has 15 residues. V dropped 2 bases and J dropped 5; count of bases not matched to a gene: 5.

The chain carries TRBV28 and TRBJ1-2, with TRBD1 matching over 8 bases. The junction had 5 bases not matched to a gene; V was cut back by 2 bases and J by 3 bases. Germline V lookup: CDR1 MDHEN, CDR2 SYDVKM. This CDR3 contains 15 residues. This chain's CDR3 is CASSLGGTGDYGYTF. As DNA, the CDR3 is TGTGCCAGCAGTTTAGGCGGGACAGGAGACTATGGCTACACCTTC.